This T cell receptor (beta chain) appears in the sequencing data of a study of OX40 agonist ivuxolimab in advanced cancers. Broader study findings: Blood T cells, both CD4+ and CD8+, expanded clonally by week 6 at 0.1 to 3.0 mg/kg. Antigen specificity of clonally expanded peripheral T cells was not established. Expanded clones tended on average to be more numerous among CD8+ T cells than CD4+.

This table comes from immunoSEQ multiplex PCR, and its TCRdb copy is limited to in-frame clones, with some not included. The table has about 82,000 clones, around 90% seen once. Of note for this clone: Antigen unknown.

The input for sequencing was CD4+ or CD8+ T cells sorted from blood, taken in a trial of the OX40 agonist ivuxolimab. The origin of this receptor is an adult with an advanced solid tumor such as melanoma, head and neck, liver or kidney cancer.

CDR3 loop: CASSHRENSYEQYF. CDR3 in DNA: TGTGCCAGCAGTCATCGGGAAAACTCCTACGAGCAGTACTTC. The chain has TRBV27 and TRBJ2-5, with D maybe TRBD2 (5 bases). The J call may be in error: the DNA end matches TRBJ2-7 better. CDR3 length: 14 residues. Germline V gene sequence: CDR1 MNHEY, CDR2 SMNVEV (reference sequence).